Presented here are 6 T cell receptor beta chains from one specimen sequenced in a study of T cells in Graves' hyperthyroidism and ophthalmopathy. What was amplified from RNA transcripts were TCR beta CDR3 regions. Using the HTBI primer set, a first-round RT-PCR was run on the TCR CDR3. Using its own MiXCR run on the multiplex PCR reads, TCRdb lists one record per CDR3 protein. The sample includes hundreds of thousands of distinct CDR3 sequences, 24% of them seen just once. The sample taken for sequencing was blood. These receptors all come from a woman between 25 and 40 years old with Graves' ophthalmopathy.

This clonotype was detected ten times or more. The CDR3 spells CASMVRNTEAFF. The CDR3 DNA sequence: TGTGCCAGCATGGTTCGGAACACTGAAGCTTTCTTT. The rearrangement uses TRBV2 and TRBJ1-1; D uncertain. V was cut by 7 bases and J by 1 base, with 7 bases left in between. The CDR3 contains 12 residues. Germline values: CDR1 SNHLY, CDR2 FYNNEI. Full variable domain (outside the CDR3, taken from reference TRBV2 and TRBJ1-1): EPEVTQTPSHQVTQMGQEVILRCVPISNHLYFYWYRQILGQKVEFLVSFYNNEISEKSEIFDDQFSVERPDGSNFTLKIRSTKLEDSAMYFCASMVRNTEAFFGQGTRLTVV.

This clonotype was picked up many times. CDR3 nucleotide sequence: TGCAGTGCTAAGAACAGGGGGCGTATCCCCTACGAGCAGTACTTC. Translating it yields CSAKNRGRIPYEQYF. The chain joins TRBV20-1 to TRBJ2-7, with 9 bases fitting TRBD1. Germline CDR1 DFQATT, CDR2 SNEGSKA (reference sequence). Germline trimming cut 4 bases from V and 2 bases from J; bases unmatched to any gene: 9. The CDR3 covers 15 residues.

There are many counts of this clonotype. This chain connects TRBV28 to TRBJ2-7; 11 bases align to TRBD1. Trimming at V came to 11 bases and at J to 4 bases, leaving 13 bases not matched to a gene. The CDR3 totals 15 residues. CDR1 is MDHEN and CDR2 is SYDVKM in the germline V gene. CDR3 nucleotide sequence: TGTGCCTGCTCCGGACAGGGGGCGAAAGAATACGAGCAGTACTTC. Its protein is CACSGQGAKEYEQYF.

This clonotype occurred a few times. This chain links TRBV6-1 with TRBJ1-6; D may be TRBD1 (5 bases). Germline assignment: CDR1 MNHNS and CDR2 SASEGT. The CDR3 consists of 15 residues. V dropped 6 bases and J dropped 7 bases, with 16 bases sitting between them. This CDR3 reads CASRRQLEGNSPLHF. As DNA, the CDR3 is TGTGCCAGCAGACGTCAATTGGAGGGGAATTCACCCCTCCACTTT.

In this sample, this clonotype turned up many times. V and J are TRBV29-1 and TRBJ1-1, with D possibly TRBD1 on 5 matching bases. Germline V gene data show CDR1 as SQVTM and CDR2 as ANQGSEA. V dropped 7 bases and J dropped 3 bases, with 21 bases sitting between them. CDR3 length: 15 amino acids. CDR3 nucleotide sequence: TGCAGCGCCCAGGGATTGGGCACAATGGACACTGAAGCTTTCTTT. Protein sequence: CSAQGLGTMDTEAFF.

This clonotype was observed many times. The chain is built from TRBV20-1 and TRBJ2-5, with 10 positions matching TRBD2. CDR3 size: 16 residues. Germline V lookup: CDR1 DFQATT, CDR2 SNEGSKA (reference sequence). With V trimmed by 3 bases and J by 4 bases, 11 bases remained unmatched. Here the CDR3 DNA reads TGCAGTGCTAGTACCCTCCCAGTAGCGGGGGGAGAGACCCAGTACTTC. Protein sequence: CSASTLPVAGGETQYF.